This T cell receptor beta chain was captured by sequencing in a study of blood T cell repertoires in COVID-19. Deletions cut 6 bases from V and 4 bases from J, with 16 bases between. This CDR3 contains 15 residues. The V gene's germline CDR1 is MDHEN and CDR2 SYDVKM. Per the original methods: Amplification with reference gene primers provided the estimates of nucleated cell counts. Clones were read by immunoSEQ multiplex PCR, and TCRdb kept only the in-frame ones, dropping some. The V and J calls and the clone size are those of that table, but D and trimming were determined from the DNA. The sample consists of about 99,000 clones, roughly nine tenths of them appearing once.

The source of this sequence is a human donor in a cohort sampled during active COVID-19. The sequencing sample was made of peripheral blood. V is TRBV28 and J is TRBJ1-5; D perhaps matches TRBD1 (6 bases). The CDR3 DNA reads as TGTGCCAGCAGCCCCCGGACAGCTATAAATCAGCCCCAGCATTTT. This encodes CASSPRTAINQPQHF.